A selection of T cell receptor beta chains follows, all from one sample in a study of OX40 agonist ivuxolimab in advanced cancers. Some clones are missing from TCRdb's copy, which holds only in-frame ones; the method was immunoSEQ multiplex PCR. The sample records 90,000 or so clones, 80% to 90% being singletons. Material: CD4+ or CD8+ T cells sorted from blood, obtained in a trial of the OX40 agonist ivuxolimab. These receptors originate from an adult with an advanced solid tumor such as melanoma, head and neck, liver or kidney cancer. Each CDR3 is given with its conserved first and last residue. Fields, in order: CDR3 protein, CDR3 DNA, clone size, J gene, D gene, V gene. The D gene is left open where the match is weak. The size field is filled for only some rows; it gives once, few, many or a size class.

cdr3_aa: CASSLSGLTYEQYF; cdr3_nt: TGCGCCAGCAGCCTATCGGGCCTCACCTACGAGCAGTACTTC; clone_size: -; j_call: TRBJ2-7; d_call: -; v_call: TRBV5-1
cdr3_aa: CASSPAAGTDNTGELFF; cdr3_nt: TGTGCCAGCAGCCCCGCCGCCGGGACAGATAACACCGGGGAGCTGTTTTTT; clone_size: -; j_call: TRBJ2-2; d_call: TRBD1; v_call: TRBV28
cdr3_aa: CSVLDRNNSPLHF; cdr3_nt: TGCAGCGTTCTCGACAGGAATAATTCACCCCTCCACTTT; clone_size: -; j_call: TRBJ1-6; d_call: -; v_call: TRBV29-1
cdr3_aa: CASSFDRVNSPLHF; cdr3_nt: TGTGCCAGCAGCTTTGACAGGGTTAATTCACCCCTCCACTTT; clone_size: once; j_call: TRBJ1-6; d_call: TRBD1; v_call: TRBV5-6
cdr3_aa: CASSLSRVNTEAFF; cdr3_nt: TGTGCCAGCAGCTTGTCCAGGGTCAACACTGAAGCTTTCTTT; clone_size: -; j_call: TRBJ1-1; d_call: -; v_call: TRBV7-3
cdr3_aa: CASSQDMRTDTQYF; cdr3_nt: TGCGCCAGCAGCCAAGATATGAGGACAGATACGCAGTATTTT; clone_size: few; j_call: TRBJ2-3; d_call: -; v_call: TRBV4-3
cdr3_aa: CASSFIAGVYNEQFF; cdr3_nt: TGTGCCAGCAGCTTCATAGCGGGAGTATACAATGAGCAGTTCTTC; clone_size: -; j_call: TRBJ2-1; d_call: TRBD2; v_call: TRBV7-9
cdr3_aa: CASSQDRGQGRTVETQYF; cdr3_nt: TGTGCCAGCAGCCAAGATCGCGGTCAAGGCCGAACCGTAGAGACCCAGTACTTC; clone_size: -; j_call: TRBJ2-5; d_call: -; v_call: TRBV4-2
cdr3_aa: CATTLAIPYNEQFF; cdr3_nt: TGTGCCACCACCTTAGCTATTCCATACAATGAGCAGTTCTTC; clone_size: -; j_call: TRBJ2-1; d_call: -; v_call: TRBV5-4
cdr3_aa: CASSPSGGGEQFF; cdr3_nt: TGTGCCAGCAGCCCTAGCGGGGGAGGTGAGCAGTTCTTC; clone_size: once; j_call: TRBJ2-1; d_call: TRBD2; v_call: TRBV7-3
cdr3_aa: CASSVLSGRTDGELFF; cdr3_nt: TGTGCCAGCAGCGTCCTTAGCGGGAGAACGGACGGGGAGCTGTTTTTT; clone_size: once; j_call: TRBJ2-2; d_call: TRBD2; v_call: TRBV9
cdr3_aa: CASSPAGGLEAFF; cdr3_nt: TGTGCCAGCAGCCCGGCCGGGGGACTTGAAGCTTTCTTT; clone_size: -; j_call: TRBJ1-1; d_call: -; v_call: TRBV9
cdr3_aa: CASSSPGQVNNEQFF; cdr3_nt: TGTGCCAGTAGTTCCCCGGGACAGGTCAACAATGAGCAGTTCTTC; clone_size: -; j_call: TRBJ2-1; d_call: TRBD1; v_call: TRBV19
cdr3_aa: CATSPGKGYEQYF; cdr3_nt: TGTGCCACCAGCCCCGGGAAGGGCTACGAGCAGTACTTC; clone_size: -; j_call: TRBJ2-7; d_call: -; v_call: TRBV15
cdr3_aa: CASSVDSTNTEAFF; cdr3_nt: TGTGCCAGCAGCGTAGACAGCACGAACACTGAAGCTTTCTTT; clone_size: -; j_call: TRBJ1-1; d_call: -; v_call: TRBV9
cdr3_aa: CASSLGGTASNQPQHF; cdr3_nt: TGTGCCAGCAGCTTGGGAGGGACTGCTAGCAATCAGCCCCAGCATTTT; clone_size: -; j_call: TRBJ1-5; d_call: -; v_call: TRBV5-6
cdr3_aa: CATAITNNLVRADNQPQHF; cdr3_nt: TGTGCCACCGCGATAACAAACAACTTAGTGAGGGCCGACAATCAGCCCCAGCATTTT; clone_size: -; j_call: TRBJ1-5; d_call: -; v_call: TRBV10-3
cdr3_aa: CASSPVPLIAGVYEQYF; cdr3_nt: TGCGCCAGCAGCCCAGTTCCGTTAATAGCGGGAGTCTACGAGCAGTACTTC; clone_size: once; j_call: TRBJ2-7; d_call: TRBD2; v_call: TRBV4-1
cdr3_aa: CASSQVSQAYNEQFF; cdr3_nt: TGTGCCAGCAGCCAAGTCAGCCAGGCCTACAATGAGCAGTTCTTC; clone_size: once; j_call: TRBJ2-1; d_call: -; v_call: TRBV4-2
cdr3_aa: CASSIVGGVTEAFF; cdr3_nt: TGTGCCAGTAGTATAGTGGGGGGTGTCACTGAAGCTTTCTTT; clone_size: -; j_call: TRBJ1-1; d_call: -; v_call: TRBV19
cdr3_aa: CASRVGPPRTDTQYF; cdr3_nt: TGCGCCAGCAGAGTGGGGCCACCGAGGACAGATACGCAGTATTTT; clone_size: -; j_call: TRBJ2-3; d_call: -; v_call: TRBV5-1
cdr3_aa: CASSFGRVTDTQYF; cdr3_nt: TGTGCCAGCAGCTTTGGACGGGTTACAGATACGCAGTATTTT; clone_size: -; j_call: TRBJ2-3; d_call: -; v_call: TRBV7-2
cdr3_aa: CASSRYNEQFF; cdr3_nt: TGTGCCAGCAGCCGATACAATGAGCAGTTCTTC; clone_size: once; j_call: TRBJ2-1; d_call: -; v_call: TRBV14
cdr3_aa: CASSPGTYSYEQYF; cdr3_nt: TGTGCCAGCAGTCCTGGGACCTATTCCTACGAGCAGTACTTC; clone_size: -; j_call: TRBJ2-7; d_call: -; v_call: TRBV6-1
cdr3_aa: CASSGSTGYSNEQYF; cdr3_nt: TGTGCCAGTAGTGGTTCGACAGGGTATTCGAACGAGCAGTACTTC; clone_size: -; j_call: TRBJ2-7; d_call: TRBD1; v_call: TRBV19
cdr3_aa: CASSIDQGELFF; cdr3_nt: TGTGCCAGTAGTATAGATCAGGGGGAGCTGTTTTTT; clone_size: few; j_call: TRBJ2-2; d_call: -; v_call: TRBV19
cdr3_aa: CASSPVEGSGNTIYF; cdr3_nt: TGTGCCAGCAGCCCCGTCGAGGGATCTGGAAACACCATATATTTT; clone_size: -; j_call: TRBJ1-3; d_call: -; v_call: TRBV7-2
cdr3_aa: CASSQLGFGDEQYF; cdr3_nt: TGTGCCAGCAGCCAATTAGGCTTCGGGGACGAGCAGTACTTC; clone_size: -; j_call: TRBJ2-7; d_call: -; v_call: TRBV11-2
cdr3_aa: CASRSGKETQYF; cdr3_nt: TGTGCCAGCAGATCAGGGAAAGAGACCCAGTACTTC; clone_size: -; j_call: TRBJ2-5; d_call: -; v_call: TRBV27
cdr3_aa: CASSLAGEAEPQHF; cdr3_nt: TGTGCCAGCAGCTTAGCGGGAGAAGCCGAGCCCCAGCATTTT; clone_size: once; j_call: TRBJ1-5; d_call: -; v_call: TRBV7-9
cdr3_aa: CASSDISSGNTIYF; cdr3_nt: TGTGCCAGTAGCGACATAAGCTCTGGAAACACCATATATTTT; clone_size: few; j_call: TRBJ1-3; d_call: -; v_call: TRBV19
cdr3_aa: CASSPNPGQGVGYTF; cdr3_nt: TGTGCCAGCAGCCCCAACCCGGGACAGGGGGTTGGCTACACCTTC; clone_size: few; j_call: TRBJ1-2; d_call: TRBD1; v_call: TRBV14
cdr3_aa: CASSPPMMEKGTQYF; cdr3_nt: TGTGCCAGCTCACCACCGATGATGGAGAAGGGGACCCAGTACTTC; clone_size: -; j_call: TRBJ2-5; d_call: -; v_call: TRBV18
cdr3_aa: CASSKIQASTEAFF; cdr3_nt: TGTGCCAGCAGTAAGATACAGGCTTCCACTGAAGCTTTCTTT; clone_size: -; j_call: TRBJ1-1; d_call: -; v_call: TRBV27
cdr3_aa: CAWRPRTGTEIYEQYF; cdr3_nt: TGTGCCTGGAGGCCGAGGACAGGGACGGAGATCTACGAGCAGTACTTC; clone_size: -; j_call: TRBJ2-7; d_call: TRBD1; v_call: TRBV30
cdr3_aa: CASSYSSERYGYTF; cdr3_nt: TGTGCCAGCAGTTACTCTTCAGAACGTTATGGCTACACCTTC; clone_size: few; j_call: TRBJ1-2; d_call: -; v_call: TRBV6-6
cdr3_aa: CASSSDGGDTEAFF; cdr3_nt: TGCGCCAGCAGCTCGGACGGGGGAGACACTGAAGCTTTCTTT; clone_size: -; j_call: TRBJ1-1; d_call: -; v_call: TRBV5-1
cdr3_aa: CASSFLGKGQTQYF; cdr3_nt: TGTGCCAGCAGTTTTTTGGGTAAGGGGCAGACCCAGTACTTC; clone_size: -; j_call: TRBJ2-5; d_call: -; v_call: TRBV27
cdr3_aa: CASSLVRGSYEQYF; cdr3_nt: TGTGCCAGCAGCTTAGTAAGGGGTTCCTACGAGCAGTACTTC; clone_size: -; j_call: TRBJ2-7; d_call: -; v_call: TRBV7-2
cdr3_aa: CASSLEGDTQPQHF; cdr3_nt: TGCGCCAGCAGCTTGGAAGGGGATACCCAGCCCCAGCATTTT; clone_size: -; j_call: TRBJ1-5; d_call: -; v_call: TRBV5-1
cdr3_aa: CAGAVRLGGYTF; cdr3_nt: TGTGCCGGGGCCGTCCGGCTCGGTGGCTACACCTTC; clone_size: -; j_call: TRBJ1-2; d_call: -; v_call: TRBV7-2
cdr3_aa: CASSRGAFNQPQHF; cdr3_nt: TGTGCCAGCAGTCGGGGGGCGTTCAATCAGCCCCAGCATTTT; clone_size: once; j_call: TRBJ1-5; d_call: -; v_call: TRBV7-9
cdr3_aa: CASSLADRGIPNQPQHF; cdr3_nt: TGTGCCAGCAGCTTAGCGGACAGGGGAATCCCCAATCAGCCCCAGCATTTT; clone_size: -; j_call: TRBJ1-5; d_call: TRBD1; v_call: TRBV7-8
cdr3_aa: CASRRTGGASGYTF; cdr3_nt: TGTGCCAGCAGGAGGACAGGGGGCGCGAGTGGCTACACCTTC; clone_size: -; j_call: TRBJ1-2; d_call: TRBD1; v_call: TRBV2
cdr3_aa: CASSLNQGIGNYGYTF; cdr3_nt: TGTGCCAGCAGCTTAAATCAGGGGATCGGTAACTATGGCTACACCTTC; clone_size: few; j_call: TRBJ1-2; d_call: -; v_call: TRBV7-2
cdr3_aa: CASSLVGTGGHGYTF; cdr3_nt: TGCGCCAGCAGCTTGGTGGGGACAGGGGGGCATGGCTACACCTTC; clone_size: -; j_call: TRBJ1-2; d_call: TRBD1; v_call: TRBV5-1
cdr3_aa: CASSVDREMETQYF; cdr3_nt: TGTGCCAGCAGCGTAGATCGCGAAATGGAGACCCAGTACTTC; clone_size: -; j_call: TRBJ2-5; d_call: -; v_call: TRBV9
cdr3_aa: CASSVETGGTSGAYEQYF; cdr3_nt: TGCGCCAGCAGCGTAGAGACAGGGGGGACTAGCGGGGCTTACGAGCAGTACTTC; clone_size: -; j_call: TRBJ2-7; d_call: TRBD2; v_call: TRBV5-1
cdr3_aa: CASSLVASGSYNEQFF; cdr3_nt: TGCGCCAGCAGCTTGGTAGCTAGCGGGAGCTATAATGAGCAGTTCTTC; clone_size: -; j_call: TRBJ2-1; d_call: TRBD2; v_call: TRBV5-1
cdr3_aa: CASSPGVTGSNEKLFF; cdr3_nt: TGTGCCAGTAGTCCCGGAGTGACAGGTTCTAATGAAAAACTGTTTTTT; clone_size: -; j_call: TRBJ1-4; d_call: -; v_call: TRBV19
cdr3_aa: CASRYREWRYEQYF; cdr3_nt: TGTGCCAGCAGATACAGAGAATGGCGCTACGAGCAGTACTTC; clone_size: -; j_call: TRBJ2-7; d_call: -; v_call: TRBV11-2
cdr3_aa: CASSIASSGELFF; cdr3_nt: TGTGCCAGTAGTATAGCTTCATCCGGGGAGCTGTTTTTT; clone_size: -; j_call: TRBJ2-2; d_call: -; v_call: TRBV19
cdr3_aa: CASSPPGSRGDTQYF; cdr3_nt: TGTGCCAGCTCACCACCTGGGTCGCGAGGAGATACGCAGTATTTT; clone_size: -; j_call: TRBJ2-3; d_call: -; v_call: TRBV18
cdr3_aa: CASSLGDRGDYGYTF; cdr3_nt: TGTGCCAGCAGTTTGGGGGACAGGGGGGACTATGGCTACACCTTC; clone_size: -; j_call: TRBJ1-2; d_call: TRBD1; v_call: TRBV28
cdr3_aa: CASTGWRDRVGLF; cdr3_nt: TGTGCCAGCACCGGATGGAGGGACAGGGTAGGCCTCTTC; clone_size: -; j_call: TRBJ2-1; d_call: TRBD1; v_call: TRBV2
cdr3_aa: CASSEAPGGARGQPQHF; cdr3_nt: TGTGCCAGCAGTGAAGCGCCTGGGGGGGCGCGGGGTCAGCCCCAGCATTTT; clone_size: -; j_call: TRBJ1-5; d_call: -; v_call: TRBV6-1
cdr3_aa: CASSLSPGTNTEAFF; cdr3_nt: TGTGCCAGCAGCTTAAGCCCAGGGACGAACACTGAAGCTTTCTTT; clone_size: once; j_call: TRBJ1-1; d_call: -; v_call: TRBV7-3